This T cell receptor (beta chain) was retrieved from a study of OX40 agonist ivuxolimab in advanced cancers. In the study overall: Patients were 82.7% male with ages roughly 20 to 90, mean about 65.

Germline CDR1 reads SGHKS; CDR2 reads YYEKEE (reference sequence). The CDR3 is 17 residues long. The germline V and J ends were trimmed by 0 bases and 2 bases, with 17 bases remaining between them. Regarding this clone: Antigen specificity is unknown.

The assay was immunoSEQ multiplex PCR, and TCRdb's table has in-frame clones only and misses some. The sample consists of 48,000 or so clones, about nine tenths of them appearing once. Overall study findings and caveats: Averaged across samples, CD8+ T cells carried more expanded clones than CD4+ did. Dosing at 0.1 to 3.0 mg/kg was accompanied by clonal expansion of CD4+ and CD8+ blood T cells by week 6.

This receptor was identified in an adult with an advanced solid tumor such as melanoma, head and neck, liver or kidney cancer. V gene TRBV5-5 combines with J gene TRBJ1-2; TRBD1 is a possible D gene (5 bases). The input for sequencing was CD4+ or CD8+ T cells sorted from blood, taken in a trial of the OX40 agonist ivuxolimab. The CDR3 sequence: CASSLAGGALLNYGYTF. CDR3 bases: TGTGCCAGCAGCTTGGCCGGGGGAGCTCTCTTAAACTATGGCTACACCTTC.